The 30 T cell receptor beta chains reported below all come from one sample, sequenced in a study of Ad26.COV2.S vaccination and SARS-CoV-2 variants. Sequencing used immunoSEQ multiplex PCR; TCRdb keeps in-frame clones, though not all of them. The table lists fewer than 400,000 clones, 75% to 90% of them singletons. Treatment: some 20 received Ad26.COV2.S at low or high dose, single or two shots; about 5 received placebo; per-sample allocation not given. Repertoires come from day 63 after the first vaccine or placebo injection. The material sequenced was peripheral blood, taken in a trial of Ad26.COV2.S vaccine versus placebo. The receptors come from a person aged 18-60 years who received the Ad26.COV2.S COVID-19 vaccine or a placebo.

This clone occurred a few times. CDR3 protein: CASSLARGRTVSPLHF. The CDR3 DNA reads TGTGCCAGCAGCTTAGCCAGGGGTAGGACGGTTTCACCCCTCCACTTT. The chain joins TRBV5-6 to TRBJ1-6, with D possibly matching TRBD1 (6 bases). CDR3 length equals 16 residues. The V end was cut by 2 bases, the J end by 9 bases, with 18 bases between. Germline assignment: CDR1 SGHDT and CDR2 YYEEEE.

The rearrangement links TRBV5-8 to TRBJ2-7, with a tentative D call TRBD2 (5 bases). Germline values: CDR1 SGHTS, CDR2 YDEGEE. Deletions cut 2 bases from V and 4 bases from J, with 7 bases between. This CDR3 contains 12 residues. CDR3 region: CASSLRDYEQYV. DNA of the CDR3: TGTGCCAGCAGCTTACGGGATTACGAGCAGTACGTC.

This chain joins TRBV11-2 and TRBJ1-1; D possibly corresponds to TRBD1 (6 bases). With 2 bases removed from V and 2 bases from J, the gap between germline ends came to 18 bases. The germline gives CDR1 SGHAT, CDR2 FQNNGV. The CDR3 has 17 residues. The CDR3 DNA reads TGTGCCAGCAGCTTAAAACTACAGGGCGGCTATAACACTGAAGCTTTCTTT. Protein product: CASSLKLQGGYNTEAFF.

A single count supports this clone. The V and J genes are TRBV10-3 and TRBJ2-1, with D possibly matching TRBD1 (6 bases). The germline gives CDR1 ENHRY, CDR2 SYGVKD. Deletions cut 5 bases from V and 6 bases from J, with 14 bases between. This CDR3 comprises 14 residues. The CDR3 DNA follows: TGTGCCATCAGTCGACAGGTTCAGTTCAATGAGCAGTTCTTC. Translation: CAISRQVQFNEQFF.

On this clone: This sample includes further DNA sequences coding for the same CDR3. The chain combines TRBV30 with TRBJ1-2, with D possibly being TRBD1 (5 bases). The V gene lost 0 bases and the J gene lost 2 bases, with 7 bases spanning the gap. This CDR3 spans 13 amino acids. Germline-derived CDR1 and CDR2 are GTSNPN and SVGIG (reference sequence). The CDR3 reads CAWSVRGNYGYTF. The CDR3 nucleotides are TGTGCCTGGAGTGTGAGGGGAAACTATGGCTACACCTTC.

The genes are TRBV11-2 and TRBJ2-4, with 12 bases fitting TRBD2. V gave up 5 bases and J gave up 1 base; unmatched junction bases: 12. CDR3 length equals 19 residues. Per germline, CDR1 SGHAT and CDR2 FQNNGV. The CDR3 sequence is CASSPRTSGGRSAKNIQYF. For the CDR3, the DNA is TGTGCCAGCAGCCCCCGCACTAGCGGGGGGAGGTCGGCCAAAAACATTCAGTACTTC.

This clone appeared once. The V call is TRBV19, the J call TRBJ2-3; TRBD2 is a possible D gene (5 bases). Germline V gene lookup returns CDR1 LNHDA and CDR2 SQIVND (reference sequence). There are 14 residues in the CDR3. The germline V and J ends were trimmed by 3 bases and 6 bases, with 13 bases remaining between them. The CDR3 region has the DNA TGTGCCAGTAGTATGGGCCGCACGGGGGATACGCAGTATTTT. It specifies CASSMGRTGDTQYF.

CDR3 in amino acids: CATSRDLRTVWEQYF. DNA of the CDR3: TGTGCCACCAGCAGAGATCTCCGGACAGTTTGGGAGCAGTACTTC. V gene TRBV15 combines with J gene TRBJ2-7, with D possibly being TRBD1 (6 bases). Germline assignment: CDR1 LNHNV and CDR2 YYDKDF (reference sequence). This CDR3 region has 15 residues. V was clipped by 0 bases and J by 7 bases, with 16 bases between them. Complete variable domain (other parts from reference TRBV15 and TRBJ2-7): DAMVIQNPRYQVTQFGKPVTLSCSQTLNHNVMYWYQQKSSQAPKLLFHYYDKDFNNEADTPDNFQSRRPNTSFCFLDIRSPGLGDTAMYLCATSRDLRTVWEQYFGPGTRLTVT.

This clone was recorded once. The V call is TRBV6-1, the J call TRBJ1-2; D gene uncertain. The CDR3 runs 12 residues. Trimming shortened V by 0 bases and J by 8 bases, and 7 bases separated the two germline ends. Germline V gene data show CDR1 as MNHNS and CDR2 as SASEGT. As DNA, the CDR3 is TGTGCCAGCAGTGAAGCGGGGAGGGGCTACACCTTC. Its translation: CASSEAGRGYTF.

The chain is built from TRBV6-5 and TRBJ2-3; perhaps D is TRBD1 or TRBD2 (6 bases each). Germline values: CDR1 MNHEY, CDR2 SVGAGI. V lost 8 bases, J lost 8 bases, and 17 bases lay in between. There are 13 residues in the CDR3. CDR3 protein: CASGVPGAGTQYF. DNA for the CDR3: TGTGCCAGCGGGGTCCCGGGGGCCGGTACGCAGTATTTT.

The J gene is TRBJ1-1, the V gene TRBV5-1; possible D gene TRBD1, 5 bases. CDR1 SGHRS and CDR2 YFSETQ come from the germline V gene. Trimming cost V 0 bases and J 1 base, with 7 bases left between them. The CDR3 loop spans 14 amino acids. The CDR3, as DNA: TGCGCCAGCAGCTTGGCCGGGGCGAACACTGAAGCTTTCTTT. This codes for CASSLAGANTEAFF.

The chain has TRBV7-2 and TRBJ1-5; no reliable D call. Trimming left V 5 bases short and J 3 bases short, with 8 bases between. Germline V gives CDR1 SGHTA, CDR2 FQGNSA. The CDR3 runs 13 residues. The CDR3 coding sequence is TGTGCCAGCAGCCCCGATTCCAATCAGCCCCAGCATTTT. Protein: CASSPDSNQPQHF.

CDR3 sequence reads: CAATTGLGGYTF. CDR3 in DNA: TGTGCCGCGACGACAGGGTTGGGTGGCTACACCTTC. The J gene is TRBJ1-2, the V gene TRBV12-3 or TRBV12-4; 7 bases align to TRBD1. V shed 11 bases and J 7 bases; nucleotides not matched to a gene: 10. CDR3 length: 12 amino acids.

This rearrangement joins TRBV28 to TRBJ1-1; possibly TRBD1 for D (6 bases). The CDR3 is 15 amino acids. Trimming took 6 bases from V and 8 from J, leaving 22 bases between them. The germline CDR1 and CDR2 sequences are MDHEN and SYDVKM. In nucleotides, the CDR3 is TGTGCCAGCAGCCAGGGGCAGGCCGCCTCGCAGGAAGCTTTCTTT. It is translated as CASSQGQAASQEAFF.

V usage is TRBV5-4 and J usage is TRBJ1-1; D uncertain. V lost 4 bases, J lost 6 bases, and 16 bases lay in between. The germline V gene has CDR1 SGHNT and CDR2 YYREEE (reference sequence). The CDR3 contains 14 residues. The CDR3 protein is CASSAGDLTPEAFF. DNA of the CDR3: TGTGCCAGCAGCGCGGGTGACCTAACCCCTGAAGCTTTCTTT. Supplemented by reference TRBV5-4 and TRBJ1-1, the full variable domain reads ETGVTQSPTHLIKTRGQQVTLRCSSQSGHNTVSWYQQALGQGPQFIFQYYREEENGRGNFPPRFSGLQFPNYSSELNVNALELDDSALYLCASSAGDLTPEAFFGQGTRLTVV.

This clone was picked up one time. This sequence joins TRBV5-4 and TRBJ2-3, with TRBD1 identical over 10 bases. This CDR3 has 14 amino acids. The J segment lost 4 bases and the V segment lost 4 bases, leaving 3 bases of the junction unmatched. CDR1 is SGHNT, CDR2 YYREEE, per germline (reference sequence). The CDR3 DNA reads TGTGCCAGCAGCACGACAGGGGGCCCAGATACGCAGTATTTT. Protein: CASSTTGGPDTQYF. The full variable domain, its missing parts supplied by reference TRBV5-4 and TRBJ2-3, is ETGVTQSPTHLIKTRGQQVTLRCSSQSGHNTVSWYQQALGQGPQFIFQYYREEENGRGNFPPRFSGLQFPNYSSELNVNALELDDSALYLCASSTTGGPDTQYFGPGTRLTVL.

V and J are TRBV18 and TRBJ2-1; D perhaps matches TRBD1 (5 bases). The germline CDR1 and CDR2 sequences are KGHSH and LQKENI. The CDR3 is 15 residues long. V was clipped by 4 bases and J by 6 bases, with 16 bases between them. As DNA, the CDR3 is TGTGCCAGCTCACAAGGGGCAGAAAGGGGCAATGAGCAGTTCTTC. It specifies CASSQGAERGNEQFF.

The chain recombines TRBV4-3 with TRBJ2-1; no firm D call. Between the trimmed V and J ends, which lost 0 bases and 5 bases, there was a span of 11 bases. Germline CDR1 is LGHNA and CDR2 is YSLEER. There are 15 residues in the CDR3. The CDR3 region has the DNA TGCGCCAGCAGCCAAGATGTCGATAGTAACAATGAGCAGTTCTTC. It translates to CASSQDVDSNNEQFF.

The V and J genes are TRBV6-5 and TRBJ2-7; a possible D gene is TRBD1 (6 bases). Trimming took off 6 bases at V and 2 bases at J, with 14 bases between the two ends. Germline CDR1 reads MNHEY; CDR2 reads SVGAGI. The CDR3 loop spans 14 amino acids. The CDR3 loop reads CASRPGQLPYEQYF. In DNA form, the CDR3 reads TGTGCCAGCAGACCCGGACAGCTCCCCTACGAGCAGTACTTC.

This clone was seen more than once but under ten times. The chain joins TRBV4-1 to TRBJ1-2, with D perhaps matching TRBD1 (5 bases). The CDR3 has 18 amino acids. With 0 bases removed from V and 4 bases from J, the gap between germline ends came to 21 bases. Germline loops: CDR1 MGHRA, CDR2 YSYEKL. The CDR3 spells CASSQDSESGGTSYGYTF. CDR3 sequence (DNA): TGCGCCAGCAGCCAAGATTCAGAGTCGGGGGGAACCTCCTATGGCTACACCTTC.

The chain employs TRBV7-9 and TRBJ1-2; D remains ambiguous. The V gene lost 3 bases and the J gene lost 3 bases, with 8 bases spanning the gap. Germline loops: CDR1 SEHNR, CDR2 FQNEAQ (reference sequence). CDR3 length: 13 residues. The CDR3 DNA is TGTGCCAGCAGCTTTCTGGGAGACTATGGCTACACCTTC. Translated: CASSFLGDYGYTF.

The V gene is TRBV18, the J gene TRBJ2-5; 7 bases match TRBD1. Germline trimming cut 6 bases from V and 4 bases from J; bases unmatched to any gene: 14. Germline CDR1 KGHSH, CDR2 LQKENI. The CDR3 has 16 amino acids. The CDR3: CASSRQGLTGRETQYF. CDR3 in DNA: TGTGCCAGCTCCCGACAGGGTTTAACGGGAAGAGAGACCCAGTACTTC.

This chain joins TRBV2 and TRBJ2-2; D unresolved. The germline CDR1 and CDR2 sequences are SNHLY and FYNNEI. The V gene lost 5 bases and the J gene lost 5 bases, with 9 bases spanning the gap. The CDR3 contains 13 residues. The CDR3 bases are TGTGCCAGCAGTTTACAAGAGACCGGGGAGCTGTTTTTT. As protein: CASSLQETGELFF. The complete variable domain, with remaining parts taken from reference TRBV2 and TRBJ2-2, reads EPEVTQTPSHQVTQMGQEVILRCVPISNHLYFYWYRQILGQKVEFLVSFYNNEISEKSEIFDDQFSVERPDGSNFTLKIRSTKLEDSAMYFCASSLQETGELFFGEGSRLTVL.

The chain joins TRBV5-4 to TRBJ1-4; D gene unclear. CDR3 length: 14 residues. V gave up 3 bases and J gave up 5 bases, with 11 bases separating them. Germline V gene sequence: CDR1 SGHNT, CDR2 YYREEE (reference sequence). The CDR3 DNA is TGTGCCAGCAGCTCAGGCTTCTCAAATGAAAAACTGTTTTTT. The encoded protein is CASSSGFSNEKLFF.

The gene calls are TRBV6-6 and TRBJ2-2; D is tentatively TRBD1 or TRBD2 (5 bases each). From germline, CDR1 is MNHNY and CDR2 SVGAGI (reference sequence). The CDR3 spans 11 residues. The germline V and J ends were trimmed by 8 bases and 8 bases, with 9 bases remaining between them. The CDR3 here is CASGGLGELFF. The CDR3 DNA reads as TGTGCCAGCGGGGGTTTAGGGGAGCTGTTTTTT.

The rearrangement uses TRBV6-1 and TRBJ2-3; no reliable D call. CDR3 length equals 16 residues. The ends were cut back, 1 base at V and 2 bases at J, with 13 bases in the middle. CDR1 MNHNS and CDR2 SASEGT come from the germline V gene. Here the CDR3 reads CASSEVAREFTDTQYF. The CDR3 nucleotides read TGTGCCAGCAGTGAAGTTGCCAGAGAATTCACAGATACGCAGTATTTT.

The chain links TRBV29-1 to TRBJ1-5; no clear D. Between the trimmed V and J ends, which lost 4 bases and 3 bases, there was a span of 13 bases. The CDR3 consists of 14 residues. The germline V gene has CDR1 SQVTM and CDR2 ANQGSEA. Here the CDR3 DNA reads TGCAGCGTTGGTGTTGCGGGATCCAATCAGCCCCAGCATTTT. The encoded protein is CSVGVAGSNQPQHF. Full variable domain (rest looked up from reference TRBV29-1 and TRBJ1-5): SAVISQKPSRDICQRGTSLTIQCQVDSQVTMMFWYRQQPGQSLTLIATANQGSEATYESGFVIDKFPISRPNLTFSTLTVSNMSPEDSSIYLCSVGVAGSNQPQHFGDGTRLSIL.

The rearrangement joins TRBV9 to TRBJ1-3; 7 bases are shared with TRBD1. The ends lost 3 bases at V and 0 bases at J; junction bases unmatched: 6. Germline V CDR1 and CDR2: SGDLS, YYNGEE. This CDR3 region has 16 residues. The CDR3 spells CASSAGTDSSGNTIYF. The CDR3 nucleotides read TGTGCCAGCAGCGCTGGGACAGATAGCTCTGGAAACACCATATATTTT. Full variable domain (remainder filled in from reference TRBV9 and TRBJ1-3): DSGVTQTPKHLITATGQRVTLRCSPRSGDLSVYWYQQSLDQGLQFLIQYYNGEERAKGNILERFSAQQFPDLHSELNLSSLELGDSALYFCASSAGTDSSGNTIYFGEGSWLTVV.

The chain couples TRBV28 to TRBJ2-1; TRBD2 is a possible D gene (5 bases). Trimming took off 6 bases at V and 2 bases at J, with 11 bases between the two ends. The CDR3 sequence is 14 residues long. CDR1 and CDR2 from the germline V gene are MDHEN and SYDVKM. The DNA of the CDR3 is TGTGCCAGCAGCAATACGGGAACCTACAATGAGCAGTTCTTC. This sequence encodes CASSNTGTYNEQFF.

This rearrangement joins TRBV19 to TRBJ2-1, with TRBD1 as a possible D gene (6 bases). V was pared by 3 bases and J by 1 base, with 10 bases between. The CDR3 runs to 15 residues. Germline-derived CDR1 and CDR2 are LNHDA and SQIVND (reference sequence). Written as DNA, the CDR3 is TGTGCCAGTAGTATTCCAGGGGATTCCTACAATGAGCAGTTCTTC. Translated, it gives CASSIPGDSYNEQFF.